A single sample is the source of the 24 T cell receptor beta chains below, sequenced in a study of T cells in Graves' hyperthyroidism and ophthalmopathy. It was RNA transcripts that yielded the amplified TCR beta CDR3 regions. First-round RT-PCR of the TCR CDR3 relied on the HTBI primer set. TCRdb used MiXCR to reprocess the multiplex PCR reads, holding one entry per CDR3 protein. This table holds approximately 610,000 distinct CDR3 sequences, about 15% found once. Sequences were obtained from blood. The receptor set was obtained from a woman aged 40 to 49 with Graves' ophthalmopathy.

The chain combines TRBV12-3 or TRBV12-4 with TRBJ1-5, with a tentative D call TRBD1 (5 bases). The CDR3 spans 12 residues. V lost 9 bases and J lost 6, with 12 bases in between. The CDR3 sequence is CASRGEGQPQHF. CDR3 DNA sequence: TGTGCCAGTCGGGGGGAGGGTCAGCCCCAGCATTTT.

This clonotype was picked up many times. This chain connects TRBV7-8 to TRBJ2-7, with D uncertain. In germline, CDR1 is SGHVS, CDR2 FQNEAQ. The V end was cut by 5 bases, the J end by 0 bases, with 14 bases between. CDR3 size: 15 residues. The CDR3 loop reads CASSPPSSSSYEQYF. DNA of the CDR3: TGTGCCAGCAGCCCCCCTTCTTCAAGCTCCTACGAGCAGTACTTC.

This clonotype has only a few counts. This chain connects TRBV7-9 to TRBJ2-7; 10 nucleotides line up with TRBD2. Germline values: CDR1 SEHNR, CDR2 FQNEAQ (reference sequence). This CDR3 contains 13 residues. J was trimmed by 5 bases and V by 11 bases; bases with no gene match: 9. This chain's CDR3 is CAGSLAGDHEQYF. The CDR3 nucleotides read TGTGCCGGCTCTCTAGCGGGAGACCACGAGCAGTACTTC.

This clonotype was detected many times. The chain employs TRBV29-1 and TRBJ1-5; D uncertain. Germline V gives CDR1 SQVTM, CDR2 ANQGSEA. The V end was cut by 6 bases, the J end by 5 bases, with 11 bases between. The CDR3 has 12 amino acids. The CDR3 loop reads CSVIRWDQPQHF. CDR3 nucleotide sequence: TGCAGCGTCATCCGATGGGATCAGCCCCAGCATTTT.

In its sample, this clonotype was seen many times. V gene TRBV7-2 combines with J gene TRBJ2-7; possible D gene TRBD1, 5 bases. V was trimmed by 5 bases and J by 4 bases, leaving 18 bases between them. The CDR3 spans 15 residues. From germline, CDR1 is SGHTA and CDR2 FQGNSA. The CDR3 loop reads CASSPAPQGRYEQYF. DNA of the CDR3: TGTGCCAGCAGCCCTGCCCCGCAGGGAAGGTACGAGCAGTACTTC.

This clonotype has a count of ten or more. V and J are TRBV15 and TRBJ1-1; unclear D gene. V gave up 2 bases and J gave up 4 bases, with 8 bases separating them. CDR1 and CDR2 (germline): LNHNV, YYDKDF (reference sequence). The CDR3 spans 13 residues. CDR3 in amino acids: CATSRYKSTEAFF. CDR3 nucleotide sequence: TGTGCCACCAGCAGATACAAATCCACTGAAGCTTTCTTT.

This clonotype was observed many times. This chain connects TRBV12-3 or TRBV12-4 to TRBJ1-1; a possible D gene is TRBD1 (5 bases). CDR3 size: 13 residues. V was pared by 2 bases and J by 6 bases, with 10 bases between. The CDR3: CASSLRQFSEAFF. Here the CDR3 DNA reads TGTGCCAGCAGTTTAAGACAGTTCTCTGAAGCTTTCTTT.

The chain combines TRBV6-5 with TRBJ2-7; TRBD2 agrees at 11 bases. In germline, CDR1 is MNHEY, CDR2 SVGAGI. This CDR3 has 16 amino acids. The V and J ends lost 3 bases and 5 bases, in that order; junction bases with no gene match: 9. The DNA for the CDR3 is TGTGCCAGCAGTTATCCAACCACTAGCGGGAGCGACGAGCAGTACTTC. Protein sequence: CASSYPTTSGSDEQYF.

This clonotype was counted only a few times. V usage is TRBV7-2 and J usage is TRBJ1-1; 7 bases are a match to TRBD1. The V gene's germline CDR1 is SGHTA and CDR2 FQGNSA. Trimming cost V 6 bases and J 5 bases; bases outside gene matches: 9. The CDR3 length is 14 residues. The DNA for the CDR3 is TGTGCCAGCAGGTTCGACAGGGTAGGGACTGAAGCTTTCTTT. As protein: CASRFDRVGTEAFF. Together with reference TRBV7-2 and TRBJ1-1, the CDR3 gives the full variable domain: GAGVSQSPSNKVTEKGKDVELRCDPISGHTALYWYRQSLGQGLEFLIYFQGNSAPDKSGLPSDRFSAERTGGSVSTLTIQRTQQEDSAVYLCASRFDRVGTEAFFGQGTRLTVV.

This clonotype was counted between two and nine times. In nucleotides, the CDR3 is TGTGCCAGCTCACCACAGGACAGGCTCGGGGAGCAGTACTTC. It yields the protein CASSPQDRLGEQYF. The chain has TRBV18 and TRBJ2-7; 7 nucleotides agree with TRBD1. The CDR3 loop spans 14 amino acids. With V trimmed by 1 base and J by 7 bases, 7 bases remained unmatched. Germline assignment: CDR1 KGHSH and CDR2 LQKENI.

This clonotype was seen repeatedly, ten times or more. The chain couples TRBV12-3 or TRBV12-4 to TRBJ2-4; 7 bases agree with TRBD1. V shed 0 bases and J 15 bases; nucleotides not matched to a gene: 8. The CDR3 has 13 residues. Here the CDR3 DNA reads TGTGCCAGCAGTTTAGCGCGCACAGGGGAGACGTACTTC. Amino acids: CASSLARTGETYF.

This clonotype was recorded many times. The chain carries TRBV6-2 or TRBV6-3 and TRBJ2-5; 7 nucleotides match TRBD1. The J segment lost 7 bases and the V segment lost 8 bases, leaving 7 bases of the junction unmatched. Germline assignment: CDR1 MNHEY and CDR2 SVGEGT. The CDR3 consists of 12 residues. Here the CDR3 reads CASSGPGGTQYF. CDR3 coding DNA: TGTGCCAGCTCGGGCCCAGGGGGGACCCAGTACTTC.

The CDR3 loop reads CASSIMPGRARASGRDTEAFF. Here the CDR3 DNA reads TGTGCCAGTAGTATAATGCCGGGGAGGGCCAGGGCATCCGGTCGGGACACTGAAGCTTTCTTT. The V gene is TRBV19, the J gene TRBJ1-1; D is possibly TRBD1 (5 bases). The CDR3 is 21 amino acids. V lost 2 bases and J lost 3, with 31 bases in between. Germline V gene sequence: CDR1 LNHDA, CDR2 SQIVND (reference sequence).

This clonotype was picked up many times. The V gene is TRBV11-2, the J gene TRBJ2-5; D ambiguous. CDR3 length: 14 amino acids. Trimming took off 3 bases at V and 1 base at J, with 9 bases between the two ends. The germline V gene has CDR1 SGHAT and CDR2 FQNNGV. The CDR3 here is CASSFATLQETQYF. The CDR3 DNA follows: TGTGCCAGCAGCTTTGCTACCCTCCAAGAGACCCAGTACTTC. The variable domain in full, with the rest retrieved from reference TRBV11-2 and TRBJ2-5, is EAGVAQSPRYKIIEKRQSVAFWCNPISGHATLYWYQQILGQGPKLLIQFQNNGVVDDSQLPKDRFSAERLKGVDSTLKIQPAKLEDSAVYLCASSFATLQETQYFGPGTRLLVL.

This clonotype was detected a few times. This may arise from a read error, as a much more abundant clone is one base away. The chain links TRBV2 to TRBJ1-1; D ambiguous. This CDR3 region has 13 residues. Germline V lookup: CDR1 SNHLY, CDR2 FYNNEI. Here the CDR3 reads CASKRDEVTEALF. In DNA form, the CDR3 reads TGTGCCAGCAAAAGGGATGAAGTCACTGAAGCTCTCTTT.

This clonotype was found many times. The V gene is TRBV2, the J gene TRBJ2-7; no firm D call. CDR3 length: 14 amino acids. V was cut by 2 bases and J by 3 bases, with 11 bases left in between. Germline CDR1 is SNHLY and CDR2 is FYNNEI. CDR3 nucleotides: TGTGCCAGCAGTGAATCGGAGCTCATCTACGAGCAGTACTTC. It encodes CASSESELIYEQYF.

CDR3 DNA sequence: TGTGCCAGCAGTTTAGGCGGGATTAGGAACACTGAAGCTTTCTTT. The encoded protein is CASSLGGIRNTEAFF. The rearrangement joins TRBV28 to TRBJ1-1; D not certain. The CDR3 runs 15 residues. CDR1 and CDR2 from the germline V gene are MDHEN and SYDVKM. V lost 2 bases, J lost 1 base, and 11 bases lay in between.

This clonotype was seen ten or more times. The chain is built from TRBV6-1 and TRBJ2-2; D is possibly TRBD1 (6 bases). The CDR3 covers 13 residues. Germline assignment: CDR1 MNHNS and CDR2 SASEGT. Trimming took 6 bases from V and 7 from J, leaving 12 bases between them. CDR3 amino acids: CASRGGADGELFF. CDR3 nucleotide sequence: TGTGCCAGCAGAGGGGGTGCCGACGGGGAGCTGTTTTTT.

This clonotype was recorded many times. The chain carries TRBV12-3 or TRBV12-4 and TRBJ2-7; 8 nucleotides align to TRBD2. This CDR3 comprises 16 residues. V lost 5 bases, J lost 6 bases, and 15 bases stayed unmatched. The CDR3 protein is CASSPDLPRGASEQYF. CDR3 DNA: TGTGCCAGCAGTCCCGACCTCCCGCGGGGGGCTTCCGAGCAGTACTTC.

The chain joins TRBV27 to TRBJ1-2, with 8 bases fitting TRBD1. The CDR3 is 13 residues long. Losses at the gene ends were 6 bases for V and 5 bases for J; bases not matched to a gene: 5. Germline V gives CDR1 MNHEY, CDR2 SMNVEV (reference sequence). The CDR3, as DNA: TGTGCCAGCAGAAGGGACAGGTGGTATGGCTACACCTTC. Its protein product is CASRRDRWYGYTF.

This clonotype was counted between two and nine times. This sequence joins TRBV20-1 and TRBJ1-5, with TRBD1 matching 9 bases. CDR3 length: 14 residues. Germline assignment: CDR1 DFQATT and CDR2 SNEGSKA (reference sequence). Losses at the gene ends were 3 bases for V and 3 bases for J; bases not matched to a gene: 3. The CDR3 region has the DNA TGCAGTGCTAGGAGGACAGGGGACAATCAGCCCCAGCATTTT. This translates into CSARRTGDNQPQHF.

This clonotype was detected ten times or more. J is TRBJ1-1 and V is TRBV27; a weak D match, TRBD1 (5 bases). The CDR3 length is 14 residues. Germline CDR1 MNHEY, CDR2 SMNVEV (reference sequence). V was shortened by 6 bases and J by 5 bases, with 16 bases between the two germline ends. The CDR3 is CASSQGVYGTEAFF. In nucleotides, the CDR3 is TGTGCCAGCAGCCAGGGAGTATACGGAACTGAAGCTTTCTTT.

Ten or more counts support this clonotype. This chain uses TRBV27 with TRBJ1-5; 7 positions match TRBD1. CDR1 is MNHEY and CDR2 is SMNVEV in the germline V gene (reference sequence). This CDR3 is built from 15 residues. V shed 2 bases, J shed 4 bases, and the junction held 5 bases outside the gene matches. This CDR3 is CASSLLQGENQPQHF. The CDR3, as DNA: TGTGCCAGCAGTTTACTTCAGGGGGAAAATCAGCCCCAGCATTTT.

J is TRBJ2-1 and V is TRBV28, with D possibly being TRBD1 or TRBD2 (6 bases each). The germline CDR1 and CDR2 sequences are MDHEN and SYDVKM. CDR3 length: 16 residues. V was clipped by 3 bases and J by 9 bases, with 21 bases between them. As DNA, the CDR3 is TGTGCCAGCAGTTTTTACCAAGGGGGGAGGAAAGGTGAGCAGTTCTTC. It specifies CASSFYQGGRKGEQFF.